The 15 T cell receptor beta chains reported below all come from one sample, sequenced in a study of beta chain features in type 1 diabetes. cDNA synthesis used the whole RNA isolate, giving expressed TCRB sequences. Generated by immunoSEQ multiplex PCR, the TCRdb table keeps only in-frame clones and is missing some. Among roughly 400,000 clones, approximately 15% were seen once, and the ten largest hold 0.019%. The sample was naive CD4+ T cells from blood. The receptors were sampled from a woman younger than 35 in good health.

This clone was detected only a few times. This chain links TRBV30 with TRBJ2-4, with 10 bases identical to TRBD2. In germline, CDR1 is GTSNPN, CDR2 SVGIG (reference sequence). CDR3 size: 16 residues. Germline trimming cut 0 bases from V and 7 bases from J; bases unmatched to any gene: 9. This CDR3 is CAWSVGLAGVGNIQYF. Written as DNA, the CDR3 is TGTGCCTGGAGTGTGGGGCTAGCGGGAGTAGGGAACATTCAGTACTTC.

The chain is built from TRBV29-1 and TRBJ1-1, with a tentative D call TRBD1 (5 bases). Germline CDR1 reads SQVTM; CDR2 reads ANQGSEA. CDR3 size: 14 residues. The V and J ends lost 2 bases and 5 bases respectively, with 15 bases between them. The CDR3 region has the DNA TGCAGCGTTGAATTCTCAAACGGGGGTACTGAAGCTTTCTTT. This codes for CSVEFSNGGTEAFF.

This chain connects TRBV20-1 to TRBJ1-4, with D unclear. CDR1 and CDR2 (germline): DFQATT, SNEGSKA (reference sequence). The CDR3 is 11 amino acids. The V and J ends lost 7 bases and 8 bases respectively, with 11 bases between them. The CDR3 DNA reads TGCAGTGGAGGGCGAAGGGAAAAACTGTTTTTT. This sequence encodes CSGGRREKLFF.

This clone was counted a few times. The chain joins TRBV18 to TRBJ1-1; 9 bases fit TRBD1. Germline values: CDR1 KGHSH, CDR2 LQKENI. This CDR3 is 13 amino acids long. Written as DNA, the CDR3 is TGTGCTCGGGGACAGGGACTGAACACTGAAGCTTTCTTT. This translates into CARGQGLNTEAFF.

A few counts support this clone. The chain joins TRBV6-6 to TRBJ2-5; 10 bases are shared with TRBD2. The germline V gene has CDR1 MNHNY and CDR2 SVGAGI (reference sequence). The CDR3 is made up of 14 amino acids. The V segment lost 6 bases and the J segment 4 bases; nucleotides outside the gene matches: 5. The CDR3 spells CASSNLAGVETQYF. The DNA for the CDR3 is TGTGCCAGCAGCAACCTAGCGGGAGTAGAGACCCAGTACTTC.

This clone was counted only a few times. The rearrangement links TRBV7-2 to TRBJ2-1; 11 bases fit TRBD2. Losses at the gene ends were 5 bases for V and 2 bases for J; bases not matched to a gene: 5. Germline CDR1 is SGHTA and CDR2 is FQGNSA. The CDR3 is 16 residues long. CDR3 in amino acids: CASSRSGRAPYNEQFF. CDR3 sequence (DNA): TGTGCCAGCAGCCGTAGCGGGAGGGCCCCCTACAATGAGCAGTTCTTC.

This clone was found a few times. This rearrangement joins TRBV5-1 to TRBJ2-5; D is perhaps TRBD1 (7 bases). CDR1 and CDR2 from the germline V gene are SGHRS and YFSETQ. Between the trimmed V and J ends, which lost 5 bases and 2 bases, there was a span of 19 bases. The CDR3 contains 16 residues. The CDR3 DNA is TGCGCCAGCAGGAGGTGGACAGGAGGGGTACAAGAGACCCAGTACTTC. Residues: CASRRWTGGVQETQYF. The full variable domain, with the rest looked up from reference TRBV5-1 and TRBJ2-5, is KAGVTQTPRYLIKTRGQQVTLSCSPISGHRSVSWYQQTPGQGLQFLFEYFSETQRNKGNFPGRFSGRQFSNSRSEMNVSTLELGDSALYLCASRRWTGGVQETQYFGPGTRLLVL.

The chain is built from TRBV5-4 and TRBJ2-2; D remains ambiguous. CDR3 length: 15 amino acids. CDR1 and CDR2 from the germline V gene are SGHNT and YYREEE (reference sequence). Trimming cost V 1 base and J 1 base, with 8 bases left between them. The CDR3 DNA sequence: TGTGCCAGCAGCTTGCACAGCTTGAACACCGGGGAGCTGTTTTTT. Protein sequence: CASSLHSLNTGELFF.

The chain employs TRBV2 and TRBJ2-1; a possible D gene is TRBD2 (5 bases). Germline CDR1 SNHLY, CDR2 FYNNEI. The CDR3 runs to 13 residues. With 7 bases removed from V and 9 bases from J, the gap between germline ends came to 16 bases. CDR3: CASIKRARAEQFF. The CDR3 coding sequence is TGTGCCAGCATTAAGAGGGCTAGGGCTGAGCAGTTCTTC.

This clone occurred a few times. This chain connects TRBV19 to TRBJ2-2; 9 nucleotides align to TRBD2. The CDR3 totals 14 residues. V dropped 10 bases and J dropped 2; count of bases not matched to a gene: 5. Germline V CDR1 and CDR2: LNHDA, SQIVND (reference sequence). The CDR3 region is CATRLADNTGELFF. The CDR3 DNA is TGTGCCACCCGACTAGCGGATAACACCGGGGAGCTGTTTTTT.

This clone was picked up a small number of times. The chain joins TRBV30 to TRBJ1-5, with D maybe TRBD1 (5 bases). Germline assignment: CDR1 GTSNPN and CDR2 SVGIG (reference sequence). The V gene lost 2 bases and the J gene lost 6 bases, with 11 bases spanning the gap. The CDR3 has 13 amino acids. CDR3 coding DNA: TGTGCCTGGAGTCGGGGGGTGGCTCAGCCCCAGCATTTT. As protein: CAWSRGVAQPQHF.

Regarding this clone: Additional DNA sequences in this sample encode the identical CDR3. The chain has TRBV7-9 and TRBJ2-1; weak D call: TRBD2 (5 bases). Deletions cut 0 bases from V and 10 bases from J, with 7 bases between. Germline V gene lookup returns CDR1 SEHNR and CDR2 FQNEAQ (reference sequence). The CDR3 has 12 residues. The CDR3 here is CASSLAGREQFF. The CDR3 DNA follows: TGTGCCAGCAGCTTAGCGGGGAGAGAGCAGTTCTTC.

This clone was observed a handful of times. The chain carries TRBV27 and TRBJ2-5; 7 bases agree with TRBD1. V was pared by 6 bases and J by 2 bases, with 3 bases of the junction left unmatched. The germline gives CDR1 MNHEY, CDR2 SMNVEV (reference sequence). The CDR3 contains 13 residues. In DNA, the CDR3 is TGTGCCAGCAGAAACAGGGGTCAAGAGACCCAGTACTTC. Its protein product is CASRNRGQETQYF.

This clone has more than one count but fewer than ten. This chain joins TRBV7-9 and TRBJ1-1; unclear D gene. CDR3 length: 13 amino acids. Germline V gene lookup returns CDR1 SEHNR and CDR2 FQNEAQ (reference sequence). The germline V and J ends were trimmed by 4 bases and 6 bases, with 12 bases remaining between them. CDR3 coding DNA: TGTGCCAGCAGCTCATTTCCCGGGGCTGAAGCTTTCTTT. Translated: CASSSFPGAEAFF.

This sequence joins TRBV29-1 and TRBJ2-5, with D tentatively TRBD1 (8 bases). The CDR3 has 13 amino acids. Trimming took off 4 bases at V and 3 bases at J, with 12 bases between the two ends. Germline CDR1 SQVTM, CDR2 ANQGSEA. The CDR3 is CSVGQGREETQYF. CDR3 coding DNA: TGCAGCGTTGGACAGGGGAGGGAAGAGACCCAGTACTTC.